The clone carrying this T cell receptor beta chain was counted a single time. The record originates from a study of blood T cell repertoires in COVID-19. The wider study: The samples span acute and convalescent COVID-19 from the United States, Italy and Spain. T cells, B-cell-depleted T cells, or PBMCs supplied cDNA or gDNA.

V was pared by 0 bases and J by 8 bases, with 14 bases between. Germline loops: CDR1 SGHNT, CDR2 YYREEE (reference sequence). CDR3 length: 14 residues. In the original analysis: Estimation of nucleated cell counts relied on the amplification of reference gene primers. Assay: immunoSEQ multiplex PCR; the TCRdb copy retains only in-frame clones and omits some. For V, J and clone size, that table is used; D and trimming come from the DNA. The data hold roughly 200,000 clones, with 89% observed a single time. The clonotype comes from a man aged 35 to 55 with acute or convalescent COVID-19. Sequenced: peripheral blood. The chain links TRBV5-4 to TRBJ1-2; D gene ambiguous. Here the CDR3 reads CASSLGGPSGGYTF. CDR3 sequence (DNA): TGTGCCAGCAGCTTGGGAGGGCCTTCGGGCGGCTACACCTTC.